Listed here are 28 T cell receptor beta chains from one sample, sequenced in a study of blood T cell repertoires in COVID-19. Assay used: immunoSEQ multiplex PCR; TCRdb lists only in-frame clones, some missing. The repertoire consists of under 200,000 clones, with 75% to 90% occurring once and the leading ten covering nearly 3.5%. Sequencing used PBMCs or T cells enriched from blood (not recorded which). These TCRs come from a woman aged 60-75 years who had recovered from COVID-19.

The chain links TRBV10-1 to TRBJ1-3; D is possibly TRBD1 (5 bases). V was clipped by 3 bases and J by 3 bases, with 6 bases between them. Germline CDR1 is WNHNN and CDR2 is SYGVQD (reference sequence). The CDR3 is 13 residues long. CDR3 sequence (DNA): TGCGCCAGCAGTGAAGGGGTTGGAAACACCATATATTTT. Amino acids: CASSEGVGNTIYF.

The genes are TRBV5-4 and TRBJ1-1, with D tentatively TRBD1 (6 bases). The CDR3 has 14 residues. Trimming left V 4 bases short and J 3 bases short, with 13 bases between. Germline-derived CDR1 and CDR2 are SGHNT and YYREEE (reference sequence). The CDR3 sequence is CASSPRGAYTEAFF. The DNA of the CDR3 is TGTGCCAGCAGCCCCCGGGGGGCGTACACTGAAGCTTTCTTT.

This clone was observed many times. This rearrangement joins TRBV18 to TRBJ2-3, with 8 bases that match TRBD1. CDR3 size: 15 residues. The J segment lost 6 bases and the V segment lost 2 bases, leaving 7 bases of the junction unmatched. Germline loops: CDR1 KGHSH, CDR2 LQKENI. CDR3 nucleotide sequence: TGTGCCAGCTCACCAGACCAGGGGGCTGGGGATACGCAGTATTTT. Translating gives CASSPDQGAGDTQYF.

The chain links TRBV7-8 to TRBJ1-1; D uncertain. Per the germline V gene, CDR1 is SGHVS and CDR2 is FQNEAQ. CDR3 length: 14 residues. V was shortened by 5 bases and J by 6 bases, with 16 bases between the two germline ends. CDR3 protein: CASSPGSVGAEAFF. The CDR3 bases are TGTGCCAGCAGCCCCGGGAGTGTTGGGGCTGAAGCTTTCTTT.

The chain joins TRBV4-2 to TRBJ2-2; possibly TRBD2 for D (5 bases). V lost 0 bases, J lost 0 bases, and 11 bases lay in between. Germline V gene sequence: CDR1 LGHNA, CDR2 YNFKEQ. This CDR3 is built from 17 residues. The CDR3 nucleotides are TGTGCCAGCAGCCAAGAGGGGAGCGGTTCGAACACCGGGGAGCTGTTTTTT. The encoded protein is CASSQEGSGSNTGELFF.

The rearrangement joins TRBV5-1 to TRBJ2-7; perhaps TRBD1 as D (6 bases). V lost 2 bases and J 2 bases, leaving 8 bases between the germline ends. The CDR3 runs to 13 residues. CDR1 and CDR2 from the germline V gene are SGHRS and YFSETQ. The CDR3 region has the DNA TGCGCCAGCAGCTTAGAGGGGGCCTACGAGCAGTACTTC. Translating it yields CASSLEGAYEQYF.

The chain carries TRBV5-4 and TRBJ2-3, with TRBD2 as a possible D gene (7 bases). The ends were cut back, 4 bases at V and 5 bases at J, with 20 bases in the middle. The CDR3 sequence is 16 residues long. The germline CDR1 and CDR2 sequences are SGHNT and YYREEE (reference sequence). The CDR3 coding sequence is TGTGCCAGCAGCCAACCTAGGGGGGGGGCTGTAGATACGCAGTATTTT. Amino acid sequence: CASSQPRGGAVDTQYF.

The chain combines TRBV19 with TRBJ2-1, with 11 bases matching TRBD1. The CDR3 consists of 15 residues. With 6 bases clipped from V and 6 bases from J, the junction kept 7 bases outside the gene matches. Germline V gene data show CDR1 as LNHDA and CDR2 as SQIVND (reference sequence). CDR3 coding DNA: TGTGCCAGTAGAGCCGGGACAGGGGGTCGCAATGAGCAGTTCTTC. Translation: CASRAGTGGRNEQFF.

The V and J genes are TRBV12-3 or TRBV12-4 and TRBJ1-6; possibly TRBD1 for D (5 bases). The CDR3 length is 13 residues. Deletions cut 5 bases from V and 6 bases from J, with 8 bases between. This CDR3 reads CASSRTPNSPLHF. In nucleotides, the CDR3 is TGTGCCAGCAGTCGGACACCTAATTCACCCCTCCACTTT.

This chain connects TRBV7-2 to TRBJ2-7; 8 positions agree with TRBD2. The CDR3 is made up of 15 amino acids. V gave up 1 base and J gave up 6 bases; unmatched junction bases: 8. The germline V gene has CDR1 SGHTA and CDR2 FQGNSA. CDR3 DNA sequence: TGTGCCAGCAGCTTAGATGGGACTAGGACCTTCGAGCAGTACTTC. Protein product: CASSLDGTRTFEQYF.

This chain joins TRBV3-1 (or the pseudogene TRBV3-2) and TRBJ2-7; the D gene is possibly TRBD2 (6 bases). The CDR3 is made up of 16 amino acids. The germline gives CDR1 LGHDT, CDR2 YNNKEL (reference sequence). Trimming left V 2 bases short and J 2 bases short, with 16 bases between. Here the CDR3 DNA reads TGTGCCAGCAGCCAATTTGGACTAACTACAACCTACGAGCAGTACTTC. The encoded protein is CASSQFGLTTTYEQYF.

The gene calls are TRBV27 and TRBJ2-2; 7 bases align to TRBD2. Germline V gives CDR1 MNHEY, CDR2 SMNVEV (reference sequence). J was trimmed by 6 bases and V by 5 bases; bases with no gene match: 9. The CDR3 is made up of 15 amino acids. DNA of the CDR3: TGTGCCAGCAGTCGTCAGGGAGGGTTGGCCGGGGAGCTGTTTTTT. Its translation: CASSRQGGLAGELFF.

The chain couples TRBV6-4 to TRBJ2-2, with 8 nucleotides matching TRBD1. Germline CDR1 MRHNA, CDR2 SNTAGT. Trimming at V came to 6 bases and at J to 4 bases, leaving 4 bases not matched to a gene. This CDR3 is built from 14 residues. The CDR3 coding sequence is TGTGCCAGCAGAGCGGACAGGGCCACCGGGGAGCTGTTTTTT. It translates to CASRADRATGELFF.

The rearrangement joins TRBV20-1 to TRBJ1-2; possible D gene TRBD1, 5 bases. From germline, CDR1 is DFQATT and CDR2 SNEGSKA (reference sequence). The germline V and J ends were trimmed by 3 bases and 8 bases, with 13 bases remaining between them. The CDR3 spans 12 residues. Here the CDR3 reads CSASSPGSGYTF. The CDR3 DNA follows: TGCAGTGCTAGTAGCCCAGGGTCCGGCTACACCTTC.

This clone showed up just once. J is TRBJ2-1 and V is TRBV6-5; 8 positions match TRBD1. With V trimmed by 0 bases and J by 5 bases, 3 bases remained unmatched. The CDR3 covers 15 residues. Germline assignment: CDR1 MNHEY and CDR2 SVGAGI. For the CDR3, the DNA is TGTGCCAGCAGTTACTCTAACAGGGGGAACAATGAGCAGTTCTTC. Translating gives CASSYSNRGNNEQFF.

The chain uses TRBV2 and TRBJ2-1; 14 bases match TRBD2. V was pared by 5 bases and J by 7 bases, with 13 bases of the junction left unmatched. This CDR3 spans 18 amino acids. The germline V gene has CDR1 SNHLY and CDR2 FYNNEI. The chain's CDR3 is CASSRTSGGSVFGNEQFF. CDR3 coding DNA: TGTGCCAGCAGTCGGACTAGCGGGGGGTCGGTTTTTGGGAATGAGCAGTTCTTC.

This clone occurred once. The genes are TRBV4-2 and TRBJ2-5, with 7 bases aligning to TRBD2. The germline gives CDR1 LGHNA, CDR2 YNFKEQ. The CDR3 is made up of 16 amino acids. Trimming took 0 bases from V and 2 from J; bases not matched to a gene: 6. The CDR3 DNA reads as TGTGCCAGCAGCCAAGATGTGGGGGGGGGACAAGAGACCCAGTACTTC. Residues: CASSQDVGGGQETQYF.

The CDR3 here is CASRRTGGDYNSPLHF. DNA for the CDR3: TGTGCCAGCAGAAGAACAGGGGGCGACTATAATTCACCCCTCCACTTT. This chain joins TRBV19 and TRBJ1-6; 9 bases align to TRBD1. V shed 9 bases and J 3 bases; nucleotides not matched to a gene: 9. CDR3 size: 16 residues. Looked up from germline, CDR1 is LNHDA and CDR2 is SQIVND (reference sequence). The entire variable domain, with the rest obtained from reference TRBV19 and TRBJ1-6, is as follows: DGGITQSPKYLFRKEGQNVTLSCEQNLNHDAMYWYRQDPGQGLRLIYYSQIVNDFQKGDIAEGYSVSREKKESFPLTVTSAQKNPTAFYLCASRRTGGDYNSPLHFGNGTRLTVT.

In this sample, this clone turned up once. The chain links TRBV3-1 (or the pseudogene TRBV3-2) to TRBJ2-5, with TRBD1 as a possible D gene (6 bases). The ends were cut back, 3 bases at V and 5 bases at J, with 7 bases in the middle. CDR1 LGHDT and CDR2 YNNKEL come from the germline V gene (reference sequence). This CDR3 comprises 12 residues. CDR3 DNA: TGTGCCAGCAGCCAGGGGGCCGAGACCCAGTACTTC. Protein: CASSQGAETQYF.

This clone was seen a few times. J is TRBJ1-1 and V is TRBV11-1, with D tentatively TRBD1 (6 bases). The ends were cut back, 5 bases at V and 5 bases at J, with 12 bases in the middle. Germline loops: CDR1 SGHAT, CDR2 FQDESV (reference sequence). The CDR3 is made up of 13 amino acids. CDR3 residues: CASSAWGRTEAFF. As DNA, the CDR3 is TGTGCCAGCAGCGCTTGGGGGCGTACTGAAGCTTTCTTT.

This clone has just one count. The V and J genes are TRBV5-8 and TRBJ2-7; TRBD2 is a possible D gene (7 bases). The CDR3 extends over 15 amino acids. The V and J ends lost 1 base and 3 bases respectively, with 14 bases between them. Germline CDR1 SGHTS, CDR2 YDEGEE. This chain's CDR3 is CASSLTGGYVYEQYF. The CDR3 coding sequence is TGTGCCAGCAGCTTGACGGGGGGCTATGTCTACGAGCAGTACTTC.

The V and J genes are TRBV29-1 and TRBJ2-3; D may be TRBD2 (6 bases). The V gene lost 7 bases and the J gene lost 2 bases, with 13 bases spanning the gap. The CDR3 extends over 13 amino acids. Germline assignment: CDR1 SQVTM and CDR2 ANQGSEA. The CDR3 loop is CSGSGRYTDTQYF. The CDR3 DNA is TGCAGCGGATCCGGGAGATACACAGATACGCAGTATTTT.

The chain employs TRBV29-1 and TRBJ1-1, with D uncertain. The V end lost 0 bases, the J end lost 7 bases, and 21 bases lay between the germline ends. The CDR3 contains 16 residues. CDR1 and CDR2 from the germline V gene are SQVTM and ANQGSEA. The CDR3 bases are TGCAGCGTTGAAGATGGGTCAGGCCGCCTCCAGCATGAAGCTTTCTTT. Translating it yields CSVEDGSGRLQHEAFF.

The rearrangement joins TRBV29-1 to TRBJ2-5; no clear D gene. V was trimmed by 3 bases and J by 6 bases, leaving 5 bases between them. There are 10 residues in the CDR3. The germline V gene has CDR1 SQVTM and CDR2 ANQGSEA. The CDR3 loop is CSVEKQTQYF. The CDR3 coding sequence is TGCAGCGTTGAGAAGCAGACCCAGTACTTC. The full variable domain, rest sourced from reference TRBV29-1 and TRBJ2-5, is SAVISQKPSRDICQRGTSLTIQCQVDSQVTMMFWYRQQPGQSLTLIATANQGSEATYESGFVIDKFPISRPNLTFSTLTVSNMSPEDSSIYLCSVEKQTQYFGPGTRLLVL.

The genes are TRBV25-1 and TRBJ1-6; D call uncertain. V shed 4 bases and J shed 14 bases, with 15 bases lying between them. This CDR3 has 13 residues. The germline gives CDR1 MGHDK, CDR2 SYGVNS. CDR3 protein: CASSVWERSTLHF. CDR3 nucleotides: TGTGCCAGCAGTGTCTGGGAGCGGTCCACCCTCCACTTT.

The sample holds one count of this clone. The chain joins TRBV27 to TRBJ1-2, with 7 bases identical to TRBD1. The trim removed 5 bases at V and 7 bases at J, leaving 4 bases unmatched. The germline V gene encodes CDR1 MNHEY and CDR2 SMNVEV (reference sequence). This CDR3 spans 12 amino acids. CDR3 in amino acids: CASSPTGIGYTF. CDR3 DNA: TGTGCCAGCAGTCCGACAGGGATTGGCTACACCTTC.

This chain joins TRBV5-4 and TRBJ2-2, with D possibly matching TRBD2 (7 bases). V lost 5 bases and J 3 bases, leaving 26 bases between the germline ends. The CDR3 consists of 19 residues. Germline CDR1 and CDR2: SGHNT and YYREEE (reference sequence). CDR3 nucleotides: TGTGCCAGCAGTCGGTGGTCTAGTATGGGGGGGCGAGACACCGGGGAGCTGTTTTTT. Translating it yields CASSRWSSMGGRDTGELFF.

The rearrangement joins TRBV27 to TRBJ2-5; 13 nucleotides match TRBD2. This CDR3 has 15 residues. V was clipped by 5 bases and J by 5 bases; unmatched bases: 5. The germline V gene has CDR1 MNHEY and CDR2 SMNVEV (reference sequence). CDR3: CASSPLLAGGETQYF. CDR3 bases: TGTGCCAGCAGTCCACTACTAGCGGGGGGGGAGACCCAGTACTTC.